Shown below are 19 T cell receptor beta chains from a single sample sequenced in a study of cytomegalovirus exposure and HLA in healthy donors. Use of 60 Vbeta and 13 Jbeta primers characterized the PCR. Some clones are missing from TCRdb's copy, which holds only in-frame ones; the method was immunoSEQ multiplex PCR. Recorded for this sample: 50,000 to 70,000 clones. Material for sequencing was PBMCs. These receptors were obtained from a man between 50 and 59 years old in good health and CMV-seropositive.

The chain links TRBV5-1 to TRBJ2-5; the D is unclear. Germline V lookup: CDR1 SGHRS, CDR2 YFSETQ. The V end lost 0 bases, the J end lost 5 bases, and 14 bases lay between the germline ends. The CDR3 extends over 15 amino acids. The DNA for the CDR3 is TGCGCCAGCAGCTTGGCCGTGAGAGAGGATGAGACCCAGTACTTC. This translates into CASSLAVREDETQYF.

The genes are TRBV5-6 and TRBJ2-7; 7 bases fit TRBD1. In germline, CDR1 is SGHDT, CDR2 YYEEEE. V shed 1 base, J shed 0 bases, and the junction held 4 bases outside the gene matches. The CDR3 length is 15 residues. This CDR3 is CASSLWTGGSYEQYF. In DNA form, the CDR3 reads TGTGCCAGCAGCTTGTGGACAGGCGGCTCCTACGAGCAGTACTTC.

The rearrangement joins TRBV29-1 to TRBJ2-5, with TRBD2 identical over 10 bases. The better agreement between TRBJ2-7 and the DNA end casts doubt on the J call. The CDR3 loop spans 15 amino acids. Looked up from germline, CDR1 is SQVTM and CDR2 is ANQGSEA. CDR3 nucleotides: TGCAGCGGAGCAACTAGCGGGAAGATCTCCTACGAGCAGTACTTC. It is translated as CSGATSGKISYEQYF.

The chain has TRBV15 and TRBJ2-7; TRBD1 matches at 9 bases. This CDR3 is 15 amino acids long. The ends lost 3 bases at V and 3 bases at J; junction bases unmatched: 6. CDR1 and CDR2 from the germline V gene are LNHNV and YYDKDF (reference sequence). This CDR3 reads CATSSFDRGNYEQYF. Written as DNA, the CDR3 is TGTGCCACCAGCAGTTTCGACAGGGGGAACTACGAGCAGTACTTC.

V is TRBV2 and J is TRBJ2-2, with 8 positions matching TRBD1. Trimming removed 10 bases from V and 5 bases from J; junction bases left unmatched: 12. The CDR3 has 15 amino acids. In germline, CDR1 is SNHLY, CDR2 FYNNEI. The CDR3 coding sequence is TGTGCCACCAAGATGGGACAGGTGATAACCGGGGAGCTGTTTTTT. Protein sequence: CATKMGQVITGELFF. Combining the CDR3 with reference TRBV2 and TRBJ2-2 gives the whole variable domain EPEVTQTPSHQVTQMGQEVILRCVPISNHLYFYWYRQILGQKVEFLVSFYNNEISEKSEIFDDQFSVERPDGSNFTLKIRSTKLEDSAMYFCATKMGQVITGELFFGEGSRLTVL.

The V gene is TRBV5-1, the J gene TRBJ2-3; 7 bases are a match to TRBD2. V lost 6 bases, J lost 2 bases, and 6 bases stayed unmatched. The V gene's germline CDR1 is SGHRS and CDR2 YFSETQ. This CDR3 region has 14 residues. CDR3 loop: CASTLGGVTDTQYF. CDR3 nucleotides: TGCGCCAGCACCCTGGGGGGGGTCACAGATACGCAGTATTTT.

CDR3 sequence (DNA): TGCAGCGTTGAAATGGACAGGGGGGTCAGCAATCAGCCCCAGCATTTT. It is translated as CSVEMDRGVSNQPQHF. The chain recombines TRBV29-1 with TRBJ1-5; TRBD1 matches 10 bases. The CDR3 is made up of 16 amino acids. Germline loops: CDR1 SQVTM, CDR2 ANQGSEA. V lost 2 bases to trimming and J lost 1 base; unmatched junction nucleotides: 5.

The chain links TRBV19 to TRBJ1-3; 8 bases map to TRBD1. In germline, CDR1 is LNHDA, CDR2 SQIVND (reference sequence). The CDR3 sequence is 16 residues long. V shed 5 bases and J 0 bases; nucleotides not matched to a gene: 6. The CDR3 spells CASSLTGGNSGNTIYF. CDR3 nucleotides: TGTGCCAGTAGTCTTACAGGGGGGAACTCTGGAAACACCATATATTTT.

Remarks on this clone: This CDR3 is also generated by other DNA sequences in the sample. This chain links TRBV18 with TRBJ1-1; D unclear. The CDR3 totals 13 residues. Germline lookup yields CDR1 KGHSH and CDR2 LQKENI. The ends were cut back, 3 bases at V and 0 bases at J, with 5 bases in the middle. Here the CDR3 DNA reads TGTGCCAGCTCACCCCCTATGAACACTGAAGCTTTCTTT. Residues: CASSPPMNTEAFF.

The chain joins TRBV14 to TRBJ1-4, with a tentative D call TRBD1 (5 bases). CDR1 and CDR2 from the germline V gene are SGHDN and FVKESK. The ends were cut back, 0 bases at V and 8 bases at J, with 19 bases in the middle. This CDR3 comprises 17 residues. The CDR3: CASSQDSSWRGREKLFF. CDR3 nucleotides: TGTGCCAGCAGCCAAGATAGCTCGTGGAGGGGAAGGGAAAAACTGTTTTTT. The variable domain in full, with the rest retrieved from reference TRBV14 and TRBJ1-4, is EAGVTQFPSHSVIEKGQTVTLRCDPISGHDNLYWYRRVMGKEIKFLLHFVKESKQDESGMPNNRFLAERTGGTYSTLKVQPAELEDSGVYFCASSQDSSWRGREKLFFGSGTQLSVL.

The chain couples TRBV7-9 to TRBJ2-7, with 8 bases aligning to TRBD2. Per germline, CDR1 SEHNR and CDR2 FQNEAQ (reference sequence). V dropped 9 bases and J dropped 2; count of bases not matched to a gene: 6. The CDR3 spans 13 residues. The CDR3 DNA reads TGTGCCAGTACCCTAGCGGGCGCCTACGAGCAGTACTTC. Translated: CASTLAGAYEQYF.

The chain uses TRBV7-2 and TRBJ1-2; TRBD1 agrees at 7 bases. CDR1 SGHTA and CDR2 FQGNSA come from the germline V gene. The CDR3 is made up of 15 amino acids. V was clipped by 4 bases and J by 7 bases; unmatched bases: 12. The CDR3 spells CASSSPGTEGLGYTF. The DNA of the CDR3 is TGTGCCAGCAGCTCGCCCGGGACAGAGGGGCTTGGCTACACCTTC.

The chain recombines TRBV2 with TRBJ1-2; D gene ambiguous. The CDR3 runs 11 residues. Germline values: CDR1 SNHLY, CDR2 FYNNEI. The V end was cut by 3 bases, the J end by 7 bases, with 6 bases between. In DNA, the CDR3 is TGTGCCAGCAGTGAGTCGGGTGGCTACACCTTC. As protein: CASSESGGYTF.

This chain links TRBV2 with TRBJ2-7; D is undetermined. CDR3 length equals 11 residues. Trimming cost V 6 bases and J 4 bases, with 7 bases left between them. Germline CDR1 is SNHLY and CDR2 is FYNNEI. The CDR3 loop reads CASSPVYEQYF. In DNA form, the CDR3 reads TGTGCCAGCAGCCCGGTTTACGAGCAGTACTTC. Looking up the rest from reference TRBV2 and TRBJ2-7 gives the full variable domain: EPEVTQTPSHQVTQMGQEVILRCVPISNHLYFYWYRQILGQKVEFLVSFYNNEISEKSEIFDDQFSVERPDGSNFTLKIRSTKLEDSAMYFCASSPVYEQYFGPGTRLTVT.

The rearrangement uses TRBV7-2 and TRBJ2-7, with unresolved D. Trimming stripped 6 bases from V and 4 bases from J, with 13 bases between. The CDR3 contains 13 residues. Per the germline V gene, CDR1 is SGHTA and CDR2 is FQGNSA. CDR3 protein: CASRGVERYEQYF. The CDR3 DNA is TGTGCCAGCAGAGGAGTAGAGAGGTACGAGCAGTACTTC.

The chain is built from TRBV5-1 and TRBJ1-2, with D possibly TRBD1 on 5 matching bases. Trimming pared 0 bases from V and 7 bases from J, leaving 10 bases between. Germline CDR1 SGHRS, CDR2 YFSETQ. CDR3 size: 13 residues. The CDR3 nucleotides read TGCGCCAGCAGCTTGGAAGGGACTAGTGGCTACACCTTC. Amino acid sequence: CASSLEGTSGYTF.

The chain recombines TRBV4-3 with TRBJ1-6, with D tentatively TRBD1 (5 bases). The germline CDR1 and CDR2 sequences are LGHNA and YSLEER. V was pared by 1 base and J by 0 bases, with 16 bases between. This CDR3 contains 19 residues. Here the CDR3 reads CASSQGDLLGSSYNSPLHF. The CDR3 DNA follows: TGCGCCAGCAGCCAAGGGGACCTACTCGGGAGCTCCTATAATTCACCCCTCCACTTT.

The V gene is TRBV2, the J gene TRBJ1-2; D gene ambiguous. The CDR3 contains 11 residues. Germline V gives CDR1 SNHLY, CDR2 FYNNEI. V was pared by 6 bases and J by 3 bases, with 5 bases between. CDR3 in DNA: TGTGCCAGCAGCGGGGACTATGGCTACACCTTC. Its protein is CASSGDYGYTF.

This chain connects TRBV6-5 to TRBJ2-1; the match to TRBD2 covers 9 bases. The J segment lost 7 bases and the V segment lost 8 bases, leaving 9 bases of the junction unmatched. The CDR3 is made up of 14 amino acids. Looked up from germline, CDR1 is MNHEY and CDR2 is SVGAGI. CDR3 nucleotide sequence: TGTGCCAGCGAAGGCGGGAGGGCGGGAAATGAGCAGTTCTTC. The encoded protein is CASEGGRAGNEQFF.